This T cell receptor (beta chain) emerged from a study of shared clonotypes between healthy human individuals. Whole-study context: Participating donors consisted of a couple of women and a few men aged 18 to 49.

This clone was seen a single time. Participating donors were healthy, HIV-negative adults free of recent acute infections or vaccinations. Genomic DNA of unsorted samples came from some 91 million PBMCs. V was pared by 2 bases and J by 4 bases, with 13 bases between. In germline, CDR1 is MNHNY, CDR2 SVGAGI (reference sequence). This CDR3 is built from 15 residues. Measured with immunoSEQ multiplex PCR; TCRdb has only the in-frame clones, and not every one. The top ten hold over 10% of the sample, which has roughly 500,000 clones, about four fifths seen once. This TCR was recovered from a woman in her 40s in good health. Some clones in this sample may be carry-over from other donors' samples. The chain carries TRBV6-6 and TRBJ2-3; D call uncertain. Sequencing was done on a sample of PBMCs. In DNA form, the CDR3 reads TGTGCCAGCAGTTACCCCCCCGGGCAGGCAGATACGCAGTATTTT. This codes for CASSYPPGQADTQYF.